A single sample is the source of the 19 T cell receptor beta chains below, sequenced in a study of blood T cells in healthy people across ages. Then a second PCR, running roughly 6 to 12 cycles, was carried out with a sample-barcoded 5' primer and a J-beta primer mix. A single record per CDR3 protein comes from TCRdb applying MiXCR to the 5' RACE reads. The sample has 1.2 million to 1.5 million distinct CDR3 sequences; about 43% are singletons. Sequencing was carried out using blood. The receptors stem from a woman aged 18-29 years in good health.

This clonotype was observed a handful of times. This chain joins TRBV14 and TRBJ2-5; 7 bases align to TRBD1. The CDR3 length is 15 residues. Germline CDR1 and CDR2: SGHDN and FVKESK. V shed 5 bases and J 5 bases; nucleotides not matched to a gene: 11. This CDR3 reads CASSFMGQSPETQYF. Here the CDR3 DNA reads TGTGCCAGCAGCTTCATGGGACAGTCGCCGGAGACCCAGTACTTC.

This clonotype was detected only a few times. V gene TRBV2 combines with J gene TRBJ2-7; 12 bases match TRBD1. CDR3 length: 18 amino acids. Germline CDR1 is SNHLY and CDR2 is FYNNEI. Trimming cost V 7 bases and J 1 base; bases outside gene matches: 14. The CDR3 protein is CASTPFGTGGSGSYEQYF. Here the CDR3 DNA reads TGTGCCAGCACCCCTTTCGGGACAGGGGGCTCGGGATCCTACGAGCAGTACTTC.

This clonotype was seen a few times. One end of the junction is discordant with germline, which a read error may explain. This rearrangement joins TRBV10-3 to TRBJ2-1; TRBD2 might be the D (6 bases). Per the germline V gene, CDR1 is ENHRY and CDR2 is SYGVKD. The CDR3 is 17 amino acids. Written as DNA, the CDR3 is TGTGCCATCAGTGAGAGAGACGGGAGCGTTGGGTACACTGAGCAGTTCTTC. Residues: CAISERDGSVGYTEQFF.

A note on this clonotype: The conserved phenylalanine or tryptophan normally closing the CDR3 is absent here, so this likely arose from a read error. The chain combines TRBV12-3 or TRBV12-4 with TRBJ2-3; D gene uncertain. V lost 1 base and J 7 bases, leaving 9 bases between the germline ends. CDR3 length: 13 residues. The CDR3 DNA reads TGTGCCAGCAGTTTAGGCGCCGCCAATACGCAGTATTCT. This encodes CASSLGAANTQYS.

V is TRBV4-2 and J is TRBJ2-2; D remains ambiguous. Germline-derived CDR1 and CDR2 are LGHNA and YNFKEQ. V shed 5 bases and J shed 5 bases, with 9 bases lying between them. This CDR3 comprises 13 residues. The chain's CDR3 is CASSKGSTGELFF. DNA for the CDR3: TGTGCCAGCAGCAAAGGGTCAACCGGGGAGCTGTTTTTT.

This clonotype was counted only a few times. J is TRBJ1-1 and V is TRBV4-2; 10 bases align to TRBD1. In germline, CDR1 is LGHNA, CDR2 YNFKEQ. The CDR3 has 16 amino acids. J gave up 4 bases and V 1 base, and 6 bases lay outside the gene matches. CDR3 region: CASSQAADRGVTEAFF. CDR3 nucleotides: TGTGCCAGCAGCCAAGCCGCGGACAGGGGGGTCACTGAAGCTTTCTTT.

The chain has TRBV19 and TRBJ2-5; D unresolved. V lost 3 bases and J lost 11, with 16 bases in between. This CDR3 contains 13 residues. The germline V gene has CDR1 LNHDA and CDR2 SQIVND (reference sequence). The CDR3 nucleotides read TGTGCCAGTAGTATGACGGGTGGCAATGAGCAGTACTTC. Residues: CASSMTGGNEQYF.

V and J are TRBV7-9 and TRBJ2-1, with TRBD2 identical over 7 bases. Germline trimming cut 2 bases from V and 8 bases from J; bases unmatched to any gene: 3. The germline V gene has CDR1 SEHNR and CDR2 FQNEAQ (reference sequence). This CDR3 region has 13 residues. The CDR3 DNA reads TGTGCCAGCAGCTTACGGGGGGACCATGAGCAGTTCTTC. Its translation is CASSLRGDHEQFF.

This clonotype was seen more than once but under ten times. The chain recombines TRBV9 with TRBJ2-3, with D unclear. The CDR3 contains 15 residues. With 4 bases removed from V and 4 bases from J, the gap between germline ends came to 16 bases. Looked up from germline, CDR1 is SGDLS and CDR2 is YYNGEE. As DNA, the CDR3 is TGTGCCAGCAGCTCCACACTCCAGAGCGCAGATACGCAGTATTTT. This translates into CASSSTLQSADTQYF.

This clonotype occurred a few times. The rearrangement uses TRBV29-1 and TRBJ2-1; no definite D call. V was cut by 0 bases and J by 0 bases, with 9 bases left in between. CDR3 size: 15 residues. Germline V gives CDR1 SQVTM, CDR2 ANQGSEA. This CDR3 is CSVEDRVSSYNEQFF. The CDR3 DNA reads TGCAGCGTTGAAGATAGAGTGAGCTCCTACAATGAGCAGTTCTTC.

This clonotype has at least ten counts. The rearrangement joins TRBV28 to TRBJ1-2, with D hard to call. The V end was cut by 5 bases, the J end by 3 bases, with 4 bases between. The CDR3 is 11 residues long. Germline CDR1 is MDHEN and CDR2 is SYDVKM. The CDR3 region has the DNA TGTGCCAGCAGTGACGACTATGGCTACACCTTC. As protein: CASSDDYGYTF.

The sample holds a few counts of this clonotype. The chain employs TRBV20-1 and TRBJ2-1; D not certain. The germline V gene has CDR1 DFQATT and CDR2 SNEGSKA (reference sequence). CDR3 length: 11 residues. Trimming left V 3 bases short and J 11 bases short, with 11 bases between. In DNA form, the CDR3 reads TGCAGTGCTAGGACGGCGTCAAAGCAGTTCTTC. It yields the protein CSARTASKQFF.

V gene TRBV7-8 combines with J gene TRBJ2-2; 7 positions match TRBD1. This CDR3 comprises 13 residues. The trim removed 11 bases at V and 0 bases at J, leaving 3 bases unmatched. Germline lookup yields CDR1 SGHVS and CDR2 FQNEAQ. The CDR3 DNA follows: TGTGCCTTGGGACAGCCGAACACCGGGGAGCTGTTTTTT. The encoded protein is CALGQPNTGELFF.

This clonotype was seen a few times. The genes are TRBV5-1 and TRBJ2-5, with 12 bases fitting TRBD2. This CDR3 is 17 amino acids long. Germline CDR1 is SGHRS and CDR2 is YFSETQ. V was pared by 5 bases and J by 11 bases, with 19 bases of the junction left unmatched. The CDR3 DNA reads TGCGCCAGCAGGTTAGGGACTAGCGGGTGGACCCACAATGAGCAGTACTTC. This sequence encodes CASRLGTSGWTHNEQYF.

This clonotype was counted between two and nine times. The chain carries TRBV7-9 and TRBJ2-4; D may be TRBD1 (5 bases). Germline V gene data show CDR1 as SEHNR and CDR2 as FQNEAQ (reference sequence). The germline V and J ends were trimmed by 2 bases and 7 bases, with 12 bases remaining between them. The CDR3 consists of 14 residues. CDR3 nucleotides: TGTGCCAGCAGCTTATTAGACAGTTTGAACATTCAGTACTTC. Protein sequence: CASSLLDSLNIQYF. Using reference TRBV7-9 and TRBJ2-4 for the parts outside the CDR3, the full variable domain is DTGVSQNPRHKITKRGQNVTFRCDPISEHNRLYWYRQTLGQGPEFLTYFQNEAQLEKSRLLSDRFSAERPKGSFSTLEIQRTEQGDSAMYLCASSLLDSLNIQYFGAGTRLSVL.

This clonotype was counted ten times or more. The chain employs TRBV29-1 and TRBJ2-1; D may be TRBD1 or TRBD2 (7 bases each). V lost 5 bases to trimming and J lost 8 bases, with 13 bases between them. CDR1 and CDR2 from the germline V gene are SQVTM and ANQGSEA. This CDR3 is built from 12 residues. The CDR3 loop is CSVLQGGDEQFF. In nucleotides, the CDR3 is TGCAGCGTTCTCCAGGGGGGGGATGAGCAGTTCTTC.

In its sample, this clonotype was seen a few times. This rearrangement joins TRBV9 to TRBJ2-4; 8 nucleotides line up with TRBD1. The tail of the sequence fits TRBJ2-7 better, so the J call may be wrong. Per the germline V gene, CDR1 is SGDLS and CDR2 is YYNGEE. This CDR3 contains 15 residues. CDR3 loop: CASSVADRGYYEQYF. The DNA of the CDR3 is TGTGCCAGCAGCGTAGCCGACAGGGGATACTACGAGCAGTACTTC.

This clonotype was seen a few times. This rearrangement joins TRBV28 to TRBJ1-6; D not certain. Germline V gives CDR1 MDHEN, CDR2 SYDVKM. The V gene lost 4 bases and the J gene lost 8 bases, with 6 bases spanning the gap. The CDR3 consists of 12 residues. This chain's CDR3 is CASSSTYSPLHF. CDR3 DNA: TGTGCCAGCAGTTCCACTTATTCACCCCTCCACTTT.

V is TRBV14 and J is TRBJ2-3; 7 nucleotides align to TRBD1. This CDR3 is built from 15 residues. In germline, CDR1 is SGHDN, CDR2 FVKESK. V dropped 4 bases and J dropped 3; count of bases not matched to a gene: 7. The chain's CDR3 is CASSLGTDFTDTQYF. As DNA, the CDR3 is TGTGCCAGCAGCCTCGGGACAGATTTTACAGATACGCAGTATTTT. Full variable domain (missing parts from reference TRBV14 and TRBJ2-3): EAGVTQFPSHSVIEKGQTVTLRCDPISGHDNLYWYRRVMGKEIKFLLHFVKESKQDESGMPNNRFLAERTGGTYSTLKVQPAELEDSGVYFCASSLGTDFTDTQYFGPGTRLTVL.